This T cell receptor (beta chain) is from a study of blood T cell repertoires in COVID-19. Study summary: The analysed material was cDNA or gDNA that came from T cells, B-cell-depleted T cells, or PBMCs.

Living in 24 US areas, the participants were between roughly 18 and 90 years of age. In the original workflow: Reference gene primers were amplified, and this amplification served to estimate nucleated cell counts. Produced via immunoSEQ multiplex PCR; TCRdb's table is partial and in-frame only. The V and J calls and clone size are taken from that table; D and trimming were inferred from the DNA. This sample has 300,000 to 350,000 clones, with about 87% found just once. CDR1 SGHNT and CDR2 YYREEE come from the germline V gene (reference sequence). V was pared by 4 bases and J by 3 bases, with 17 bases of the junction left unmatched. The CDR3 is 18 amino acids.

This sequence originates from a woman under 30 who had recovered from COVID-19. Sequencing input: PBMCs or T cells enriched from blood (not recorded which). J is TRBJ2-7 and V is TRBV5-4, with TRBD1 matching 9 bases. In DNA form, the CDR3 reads TGTGCCAGCAGCGGACGGGGACAGGGACTGGCATATGGCTACGAGCAGTACTTC. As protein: CASSGRGQGLAYGYEQYF.